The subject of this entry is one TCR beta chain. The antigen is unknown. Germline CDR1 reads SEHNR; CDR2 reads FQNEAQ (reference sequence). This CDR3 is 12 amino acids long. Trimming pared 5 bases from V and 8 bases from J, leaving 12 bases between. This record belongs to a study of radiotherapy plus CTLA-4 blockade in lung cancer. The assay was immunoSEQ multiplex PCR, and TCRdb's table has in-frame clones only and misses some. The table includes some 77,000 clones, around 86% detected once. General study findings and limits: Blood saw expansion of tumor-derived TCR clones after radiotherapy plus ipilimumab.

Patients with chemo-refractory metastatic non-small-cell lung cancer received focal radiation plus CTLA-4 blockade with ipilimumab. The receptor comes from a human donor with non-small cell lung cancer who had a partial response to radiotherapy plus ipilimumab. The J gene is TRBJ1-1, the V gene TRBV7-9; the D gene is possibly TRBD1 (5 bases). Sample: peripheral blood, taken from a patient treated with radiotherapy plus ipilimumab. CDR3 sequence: CASSLGAGEAFF. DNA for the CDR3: TGTGCCAGCAGCCTAGGGGCAGGCGAAGCTTTCTTT.